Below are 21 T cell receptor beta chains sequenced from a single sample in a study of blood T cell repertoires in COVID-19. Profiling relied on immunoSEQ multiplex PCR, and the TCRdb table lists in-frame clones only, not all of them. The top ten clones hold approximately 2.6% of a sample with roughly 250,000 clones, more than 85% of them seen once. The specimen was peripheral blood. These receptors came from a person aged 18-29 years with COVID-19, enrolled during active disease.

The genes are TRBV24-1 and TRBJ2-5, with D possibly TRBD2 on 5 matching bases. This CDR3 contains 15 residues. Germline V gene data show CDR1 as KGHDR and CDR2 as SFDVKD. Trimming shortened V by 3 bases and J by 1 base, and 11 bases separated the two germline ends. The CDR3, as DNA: TGTGCCACCAGTGATCTTCCGGGGTTCCAAGAGACCCAGTACTTC. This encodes CATSDLPGFQETQYF.

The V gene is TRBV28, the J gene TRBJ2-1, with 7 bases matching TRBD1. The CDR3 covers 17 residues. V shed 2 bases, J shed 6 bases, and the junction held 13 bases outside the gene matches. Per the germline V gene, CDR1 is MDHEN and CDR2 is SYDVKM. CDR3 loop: CASSLPRWQGVINEQFF. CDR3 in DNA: TGTGCCAGCAGTTTACCCAGGTGGCAGGGGGTGATCAATGAGCAGTTCTTC.

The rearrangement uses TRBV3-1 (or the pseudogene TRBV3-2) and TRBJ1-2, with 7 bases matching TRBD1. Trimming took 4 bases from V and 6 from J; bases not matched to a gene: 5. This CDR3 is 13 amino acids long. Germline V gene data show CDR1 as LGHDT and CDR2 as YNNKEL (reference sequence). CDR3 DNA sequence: TGTGCCAGCAGCCGGACAGGAGCCGATGGCTACACCTTC. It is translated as CASSRTGADGYTF.

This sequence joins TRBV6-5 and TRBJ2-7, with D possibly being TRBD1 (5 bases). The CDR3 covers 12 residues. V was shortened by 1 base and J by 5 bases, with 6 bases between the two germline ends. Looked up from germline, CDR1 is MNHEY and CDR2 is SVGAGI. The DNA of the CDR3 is TGTGCCAGCAGTTACTGGGGCGACGAGCAGTACTTC. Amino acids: CASSYWGDEQYF.

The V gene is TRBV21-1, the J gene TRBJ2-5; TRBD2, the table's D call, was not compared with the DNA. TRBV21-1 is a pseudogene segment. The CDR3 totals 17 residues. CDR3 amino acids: CASSKGTSVVPQETQYF. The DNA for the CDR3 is TGTGCCAGCAGCAAAGGGACTAGCGTGGTACCTCAAGAGACCCAGTACTTC.

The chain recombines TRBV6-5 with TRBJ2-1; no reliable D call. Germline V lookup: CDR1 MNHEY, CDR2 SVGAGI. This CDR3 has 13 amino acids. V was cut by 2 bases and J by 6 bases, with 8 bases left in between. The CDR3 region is CASSYGLSNEQFF. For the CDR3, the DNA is TGTGCCAGCAGTTACGGCCTCTCCAATGAGCAGTTCTTC.

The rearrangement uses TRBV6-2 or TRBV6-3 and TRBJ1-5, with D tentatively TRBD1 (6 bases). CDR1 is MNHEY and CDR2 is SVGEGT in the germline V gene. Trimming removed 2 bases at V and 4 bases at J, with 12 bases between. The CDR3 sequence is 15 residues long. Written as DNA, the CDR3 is TGTGCCAGCAGTTACCGGGACATCCAGAATCAGCCCCAGCATTTT. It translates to CASSYRDIQNQPQHF.

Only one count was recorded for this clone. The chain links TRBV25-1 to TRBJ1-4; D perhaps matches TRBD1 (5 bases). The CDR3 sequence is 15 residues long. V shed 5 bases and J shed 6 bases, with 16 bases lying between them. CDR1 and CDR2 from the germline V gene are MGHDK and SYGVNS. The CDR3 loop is CASSFGGSVDEKLFF. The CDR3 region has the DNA TGTGCCAGCAGTTTCGGGGGGAGCGTGGATGAAAAACTGTTTTTT.

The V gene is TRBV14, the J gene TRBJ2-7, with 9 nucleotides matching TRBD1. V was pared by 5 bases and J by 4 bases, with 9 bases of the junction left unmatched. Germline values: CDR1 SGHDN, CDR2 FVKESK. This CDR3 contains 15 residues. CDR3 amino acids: CASSLSGTGPYEQYF. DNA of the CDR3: TGTGCCAGCAGCTTAAGCGGGACAGGGCCATACGAGCAGTACTTC.

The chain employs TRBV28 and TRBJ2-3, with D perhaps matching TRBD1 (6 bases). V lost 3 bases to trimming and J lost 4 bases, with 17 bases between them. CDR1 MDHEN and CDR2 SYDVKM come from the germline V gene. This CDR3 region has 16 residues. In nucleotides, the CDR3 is TGTGCCAGCAGTTTCGAGAATACAGGGAAGCCAGATACGCAGTATTTT. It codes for CASSFENTGKPDTQYF.

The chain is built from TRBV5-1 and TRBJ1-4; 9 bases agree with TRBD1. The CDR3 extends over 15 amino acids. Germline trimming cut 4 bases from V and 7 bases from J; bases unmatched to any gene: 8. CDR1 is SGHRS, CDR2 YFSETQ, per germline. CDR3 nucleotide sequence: TGCGCCAGCAGCCTTGAGGGACAGGGTGTTGAAAAACTGTTTTTT. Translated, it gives CASSLEGQGVEKLFF. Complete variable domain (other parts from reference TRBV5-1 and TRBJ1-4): KAGVTQTPRYLIKTRGQQVTLSCSPISGHRSVSWYQQTPGQGLQFLFEYFSETQRNKGNFPGRFSGRQFSNSRSEMNVSTLELGDSALYLCASSLEGQGVEKLFFGSGTQLSVL.

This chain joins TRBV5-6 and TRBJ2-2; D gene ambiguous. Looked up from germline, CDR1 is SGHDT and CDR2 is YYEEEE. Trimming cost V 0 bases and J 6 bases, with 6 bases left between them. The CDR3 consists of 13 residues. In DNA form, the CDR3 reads TGTGCCAGCAGCTTGGTCGGTCCCGGGGAGCTGTTTTTT. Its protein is CASSLVGPGELFF.

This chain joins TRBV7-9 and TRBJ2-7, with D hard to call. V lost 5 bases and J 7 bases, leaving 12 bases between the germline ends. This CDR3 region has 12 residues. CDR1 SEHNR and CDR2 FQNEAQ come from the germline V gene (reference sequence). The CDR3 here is CASSQSGPEQYF. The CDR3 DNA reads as TGTGCCAGCAGCCAATCTGGGCCTGAGCAGTACTTC.

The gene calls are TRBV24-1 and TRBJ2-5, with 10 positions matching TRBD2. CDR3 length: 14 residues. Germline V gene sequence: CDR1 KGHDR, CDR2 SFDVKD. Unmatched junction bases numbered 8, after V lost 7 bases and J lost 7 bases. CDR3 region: CATRASGSSVTQYF. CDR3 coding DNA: TGTGCCACCAGGGCTAGCGGGAGTTCGGTGACCCAGTACTTC.

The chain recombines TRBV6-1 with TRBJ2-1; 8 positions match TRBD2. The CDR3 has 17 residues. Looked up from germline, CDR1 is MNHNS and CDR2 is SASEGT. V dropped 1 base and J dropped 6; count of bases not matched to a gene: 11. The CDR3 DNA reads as TGTGCCAGCAGTGAAGGGTTTAATAGCGGGGCCGTCAATGAGCAGTTCTTC. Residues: CASSEGFNSGAVNEQFF.

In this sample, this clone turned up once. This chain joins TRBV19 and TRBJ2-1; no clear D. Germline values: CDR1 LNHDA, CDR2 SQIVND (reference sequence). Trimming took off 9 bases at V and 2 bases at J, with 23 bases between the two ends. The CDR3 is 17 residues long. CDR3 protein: CASPPGVEPSPYNEQFF. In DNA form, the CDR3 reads TGTGCCAGCCCCCCAGGTGTTGAGCCAAGCCCCTACAATGAGCAGTTCTTC.

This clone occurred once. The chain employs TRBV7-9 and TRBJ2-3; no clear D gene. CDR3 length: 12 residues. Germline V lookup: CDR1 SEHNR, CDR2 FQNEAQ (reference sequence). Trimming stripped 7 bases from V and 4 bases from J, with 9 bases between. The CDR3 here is CASINLADTQYF. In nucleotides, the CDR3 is TGTGCCAGCATCAACCTCGCAGATACGCAGTATTTT.

CDR3 nucleotide sequence: TGTGCCAGCAGCGTAGTGTCGGGAGGAACCTACAATGAGCAGTTCTTC. Encoded protein: CASSVVSGGTYNEQFF. The chain has TRBV9 and TRBJ2-1, with 7 bases that match TRBD2. Germline loops: CDR1 SGDLS, CDR2 YYNGEE. The CDR3 consists of 16 residues. After removal of 0 bases from V and 2 bases from J, the junction contained 5 bases not matched to a gene. The full variable domain, completed using reference TRBV9 and TRBJ2-1, is DSGVTQTPKHLITATGQRVTLRCSPRSGDLSVYWYQQSLDQGLQFLIQYYNGEERAKGNILERFSAQQFPDLHSELNLSSLELGDSALYFCASSVVSGGTYNEQFFGPGTRLTVL.

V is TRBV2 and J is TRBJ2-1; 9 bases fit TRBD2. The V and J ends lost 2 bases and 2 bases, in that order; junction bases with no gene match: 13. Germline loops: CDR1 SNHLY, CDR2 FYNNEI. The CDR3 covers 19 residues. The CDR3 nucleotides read TGTGCCAGCAGTGAAATCGGGGACATGCGGGAGGGTCCCTACAATGAGCAGTTCTTC. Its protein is CASSEIGDMREGPYNEQFF.

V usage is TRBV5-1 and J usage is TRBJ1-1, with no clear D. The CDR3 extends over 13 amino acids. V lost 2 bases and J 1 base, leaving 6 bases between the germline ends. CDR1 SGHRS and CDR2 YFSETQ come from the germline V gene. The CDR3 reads CASSFRGNTEAFF. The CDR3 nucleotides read TGCGCCAGCAGCTTCCGGGGGAACACTGAAGCTTTCTTT.

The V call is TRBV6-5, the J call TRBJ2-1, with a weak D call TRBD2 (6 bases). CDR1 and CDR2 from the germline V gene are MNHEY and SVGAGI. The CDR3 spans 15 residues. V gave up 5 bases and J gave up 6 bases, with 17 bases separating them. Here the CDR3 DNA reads TGTGCCAGCAGTCCCCGGGGGAGTCCCGCCAATGAGCAGTTCTTC. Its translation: CASSPRGSPANEQFF.